This TCR beta chain originates from a study of spatial heterogeneity in lung cancer. MiXCR was run by TCRdb on the 5' RACE reads, yielding one entry per CDR3 protein. The sample consists of 40,000 to 45,000 distinct CDR3 sequences, approximately 6.3% of them appearing once. Specified time point: sample taken at primary tumor resection. From tumor, nontumor lung or frozen PBMC, whole RNA was taken unsorted for sequencing. The CDR3 is 13 amino acids. V was pared by 5 bases and J by 3 bases, with 11 bases between. Germline V gene lookup returns CDR1 SNHLY and CDR2 FYNNEI. Sequenced material: PBMCs, taken at surgery. The TCR originated in a female donor with early-stage non-small cell lung cancer. This sequence joins TRBV2 and TRBJ2-7; unclear D gene. CDR3 sequence: CASSFRHNYEQYF. DNA of the CDR3: TGTGCCAGCAGTTTCAGACACAACTACGAGCAGTACTTC.